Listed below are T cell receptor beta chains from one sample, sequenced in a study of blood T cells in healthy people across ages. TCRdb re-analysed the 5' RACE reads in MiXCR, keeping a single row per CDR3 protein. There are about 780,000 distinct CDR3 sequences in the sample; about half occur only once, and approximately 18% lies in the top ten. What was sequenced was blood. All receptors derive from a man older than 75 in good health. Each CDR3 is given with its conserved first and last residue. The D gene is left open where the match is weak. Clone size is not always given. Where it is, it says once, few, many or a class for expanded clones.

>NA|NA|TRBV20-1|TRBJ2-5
CSAIMGKETQYF
TGCAGTGCTATAATGGGAAAAGAGACCCAGTACTTC
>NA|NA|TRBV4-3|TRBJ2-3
CASSQRGLGEGAQYF
TGCGCCAGCAGCCAACGGGGACTTGGGGAAGGTGCGCAGTATTTT
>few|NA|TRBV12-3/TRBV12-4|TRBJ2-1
CASSLRVREQFF
TGTGCCAGCAGTTTAAGAGTTCGTGAGCAGTTCTTC
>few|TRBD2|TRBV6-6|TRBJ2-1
CASSYPASGFDEQFF
TGTGCCAGCAGTTACCCGGCTAGCGGGTTTGATGAGCAGTTCTTC
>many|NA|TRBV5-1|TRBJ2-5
CASSLAWETQYF
TGCGCCAGCAGCTTGGCATGGGAGACCCAGTACTTC
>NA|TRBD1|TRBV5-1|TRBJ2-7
CASSQTGATYEQYF
TGCGCCAGCAGCCAGACAGGGGCGACCTACGAGCAGTACTTC
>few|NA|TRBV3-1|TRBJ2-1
CASSQRRDNEQFF
TGTGCCAGCAGCCAAAGAAGGGACAATGAGCAGTTCTTC
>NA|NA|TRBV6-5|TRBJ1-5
CASSPDGYSNQPQHF
TGTGCCAGCAGCCCGGACGGTTATAGCAATCAGCCCCAGCATTTT
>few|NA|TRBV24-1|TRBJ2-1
CATGGDTYNEQFF
TGTGCCACCGGCGGGGATACCTACAATGAGCAGTTCTTC
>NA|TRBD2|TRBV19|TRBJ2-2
CASKGLNAGELFF
TGTGCCAGTAAGGGACTAAACGCCGGGGAGCTGTTTTTT
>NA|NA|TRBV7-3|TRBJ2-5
CASSVAPGSQETQYF
TGTGCCAGCAGCGTGGCCCCTGGCTCGCAAGAGACCCAGTACTTC
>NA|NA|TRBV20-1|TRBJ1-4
CSAIGQTNEKLFF
TGCAGTGCCATCGGACAGACTAATGAAAAACTGTTTTTT
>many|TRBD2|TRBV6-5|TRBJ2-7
CASSSGLGSQYF
TGTGCCAGCAGTTCCGGACTAGGCAGCCAGTACTTC
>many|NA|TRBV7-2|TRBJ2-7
CASSLAFGGPTYEQYF
TGTGCCAGCAGCTTAGCCTTTGGGGGGCCCACCTACGAGCAGTACTTC
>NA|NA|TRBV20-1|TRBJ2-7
CSASGNSAYEQYF
TGCAGTGCTAGCGGGAATTCAGCCTACGAGCAGTACTTC
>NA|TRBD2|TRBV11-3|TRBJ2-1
CASSTGLAGGSSYNEQFF
TGTGCCAGCAGCACCGGACTAGCGGGAGGGAGCTCCTACAATGAGCAGTTCTTC
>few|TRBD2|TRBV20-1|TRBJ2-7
CSASGGSSYEQYF
TGCAGTGCTAGCGGGGGGTCCTCCTACGAGCAGTACTTC
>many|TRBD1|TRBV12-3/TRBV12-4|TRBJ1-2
CASSQRQGGYTF
TGTGCCAGCAGCCAAAGACAGGGGGGATACACCTTC
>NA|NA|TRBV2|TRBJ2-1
CASTLARVDSEQFF
TGTGCCAGCACCTTGGCCAGGGTTGACAGTGAGCAGTTCTTC
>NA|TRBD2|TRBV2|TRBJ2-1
CATKASGIGNEQFF
TGTGCCACCAAGGCCAGCGGGATAGGTAATGAGCAGTTCTTC
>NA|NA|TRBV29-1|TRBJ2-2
CSVARGTNTGELFF
TGCAGCGTCGCGCGGGGTACGAACACCGGGGAACTGTTTTTT
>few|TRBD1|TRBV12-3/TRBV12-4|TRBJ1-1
CASSLRQGANTEAFF
TGTGCCAGCAGTTTACGGCAGGGGGCGAACACTGAAGCTTTCTTT
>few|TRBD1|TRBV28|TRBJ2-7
CASSLKRARGYEQYF
TGTGCCAGCAGTTTGAAAAGGGCCAGGGGGTACGAGCAGTACTTC
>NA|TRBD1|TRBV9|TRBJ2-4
CASTSGTGMDIQYF
TGTGCCAGCACCTCCGGGACAGGGATGGACATTCAGTACTTC
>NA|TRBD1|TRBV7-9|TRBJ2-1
CASSVTGRGYNEQFF
TGTGCCAGCAGCGTTACCGGCAGGGGGTACAATGAGCAGTTCTTC
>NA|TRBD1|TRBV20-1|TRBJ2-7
CSAKTGTGNYEQYF
TGCAGTGCGAAGACCGGGACAGGGAATTACGAGCAGTACTTC
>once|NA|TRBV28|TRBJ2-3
CASSPPLGSVGTDTQYF
TGTGCCAGCAGCCCCCCGTTGGGGTCAGTGGGCACAGATACGCAGTATTTT
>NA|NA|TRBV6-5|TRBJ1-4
CASTPSRATNEKLFF
TGTGCCAGCACCCCGTCCAGGGCAACTAATGAAAAACTGTTTTTT
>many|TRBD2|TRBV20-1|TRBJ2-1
CSALGLAGQTNEQFF
TGCAGTGCTCTCGGACTAGCGGGGCAAACCAATGAGCAGTTCTTC